One TCR beta chain is described in this entry. There is no known antigen for this receptor. The sample holds no much larger clone one base away, and base qualities are not on file. This entry comes from a study of CD8 T cells in Susac syndrome (dated by TCRdb to the late 2010s). Turning to the overall study: Among the sequenced Susac syndrome patients, 5 or 6 had clinically active disease and eight were in clinical remission. At the time of blood withdrawal, Susac syndrome patients were either therapy-naive, taking corticosteroids (with some also receiving IVIg), or on IVIg alone. Whether CD8+ T cell activation and differentiation in Susac syndrome was antigen driven was tested using repertoire sequencing.

From the germline V gene (reference sequence), CDR1 is LGHDT and CDR2 is YNNKEL. V has 1 base trimmed and J has 6 bases trimmed; junction bases matching no gene number 5. Spanning cysteine to phenylalanine, the CDR3 consists of 15 amino acids. Solely the CDR3 DNA is kept, with 45 bases framed from the first base. On the study overall, not on this receptor specifically: The CD4+ T cell repertoire of patients with Susac syndrome showed no detectable clonal expansion. The number of individuals in the TCR sequencing and HLA analysis was acknowledged as relatively small.

Peripheral blood CD8+ and CD4+ T cells from healthy donors, Susac syndrome patients and multiple sclerosis patients were profiled using high-throughput TCR beta sequencing. Susac syndrome patients met recently defined diagnostic criteria for definite or probable disease. CD8+ TEMRA cells were enriched by FACS, while bulk CD8+ and CD4+ T cells were purified by magnetic negative isolation. Blood was drawn into EDTA tubes, processed within 24 hours, and PBMCs were isolated by density gradient centrifugation. PBMCs intended for TCR sequencing were frozen in liquid nitrogen and were later thawed in a 37 degrees C water bath. A purity of at least 90% was achieved for sorted or isolated CD4+, CD8+ and CD8+ TEMRA cells. RNA was extracted with the RNeasy kit and about 0.5 to 1 ug was reverse transcribed using random hexamers. TCR beta CDR3 regions were amplified with the immunoSEQ multiplex PCR assay covering 54 Vbeta and 13 Jbeta segments. PCR amplification bias was corrected by using a synthetic template baseline for primer optimization and computational correction. The published analysis was carried out like this. Reads were assigned to V, D and J genes according to IMGT and analyzed in immunoSEQ Analyzer, with only productive sequences retained. Clonality was computed as one minus Shannon entropy normalized by log2 of the number of productive unique sequences. Public and private clones were assessed among the 100 most prevalent clones of each patient and control. A clone was defined as Susac-specific if it was absent from the healthy and MS cohorts, from 1052 published viral clones and from other ImmuneACCESS disease sequences. TCRdb passed the public sequencing reads through fastp at Q25 and MiXCR, retaining productive beta sequences. A single entry per CDR3 protein holds the most common genes and DNA from its merged rows. TCRdb, not the original authors, processed these V and J calls. Counted in this sample were roughly 200,000 distinct CDR3 sequences; roughly 94% of them appeared once. The top ten hold about 0.1% of the sample.

The sequencing sample was made of CD4+ T cells from PBMCs. This clonotype originated in a human donor with Susac syndrome. The sequence joins TRBV3-1 to TRBJ1-4, and TRBD1 aligns with 7 junction nucleotides. The DNA sequence is given as TGTGCCAGCAGCCAAGTAGGGCAGGGGGATGAAAAACTGTTTTTT. Translated, this gives CASSQVGQGDEKLFF.